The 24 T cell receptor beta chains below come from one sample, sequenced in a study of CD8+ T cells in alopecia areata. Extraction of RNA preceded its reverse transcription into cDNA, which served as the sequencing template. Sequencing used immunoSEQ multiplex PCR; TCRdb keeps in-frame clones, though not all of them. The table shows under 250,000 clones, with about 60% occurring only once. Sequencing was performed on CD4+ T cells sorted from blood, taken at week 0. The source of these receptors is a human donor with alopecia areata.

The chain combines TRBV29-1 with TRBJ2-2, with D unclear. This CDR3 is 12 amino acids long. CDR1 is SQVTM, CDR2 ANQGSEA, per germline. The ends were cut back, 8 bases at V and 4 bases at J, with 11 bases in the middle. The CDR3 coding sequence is TGCAGCTCAAAATCGGGCACCGGGGAGCTGTTTTTT. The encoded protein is CSSKSGTGELFF.

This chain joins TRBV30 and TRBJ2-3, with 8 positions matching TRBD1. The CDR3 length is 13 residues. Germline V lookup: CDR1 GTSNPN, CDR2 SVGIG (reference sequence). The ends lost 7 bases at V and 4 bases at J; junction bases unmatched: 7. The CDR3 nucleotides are TGTGCCTATTCCGGGACAGGAGCAGATACGCAGTATTTT. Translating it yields CAYSGTGADTQYF.

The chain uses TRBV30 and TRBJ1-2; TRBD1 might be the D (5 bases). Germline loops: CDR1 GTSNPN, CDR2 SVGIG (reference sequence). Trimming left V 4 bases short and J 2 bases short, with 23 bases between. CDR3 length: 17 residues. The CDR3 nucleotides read TGTGCCTGGACAAACTCAGAAAGGGGCCTGGGGAACTATGGCTACACCTTC. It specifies CAWTNSERGLGNYGYTF.

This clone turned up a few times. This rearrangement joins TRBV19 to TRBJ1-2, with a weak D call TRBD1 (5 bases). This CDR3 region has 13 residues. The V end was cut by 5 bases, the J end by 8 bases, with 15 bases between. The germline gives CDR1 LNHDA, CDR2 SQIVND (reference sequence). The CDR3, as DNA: TGTGCCAGTAGTTTCCGTACTGACAGAGGCTACACCTTC. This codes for CASSFRTDRGYTF.

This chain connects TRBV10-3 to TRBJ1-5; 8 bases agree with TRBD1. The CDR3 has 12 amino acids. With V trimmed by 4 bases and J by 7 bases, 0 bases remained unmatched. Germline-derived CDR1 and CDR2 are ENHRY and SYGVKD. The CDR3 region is CAISGTGQPQHF. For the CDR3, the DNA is TGTGCCATCAGTGGGACAGGGCAGCCCCAGCATTTT.

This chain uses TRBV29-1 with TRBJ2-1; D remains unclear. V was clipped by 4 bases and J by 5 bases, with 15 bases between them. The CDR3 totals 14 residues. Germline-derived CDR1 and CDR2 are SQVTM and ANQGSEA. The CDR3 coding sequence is TGCAGCGTTGGTGTGCTCAGACCCAACAATGAGCAGTTCTTC. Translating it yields CSVGVLRPNNEQFF.

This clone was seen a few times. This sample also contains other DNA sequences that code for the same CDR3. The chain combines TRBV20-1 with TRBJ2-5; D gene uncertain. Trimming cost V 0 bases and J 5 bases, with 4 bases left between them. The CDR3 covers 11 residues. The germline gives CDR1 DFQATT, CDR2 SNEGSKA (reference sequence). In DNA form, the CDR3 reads TGCAGTGCTAGAGATCGGGAGACCCAGTACTTC. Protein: CSARDRETQYF.

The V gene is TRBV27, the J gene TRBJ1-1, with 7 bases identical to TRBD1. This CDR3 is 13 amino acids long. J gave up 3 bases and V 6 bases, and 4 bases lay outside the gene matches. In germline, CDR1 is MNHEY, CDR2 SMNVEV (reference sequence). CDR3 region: CASRYRGHTEAFF. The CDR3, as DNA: TGTGCCAGCAGGTACAGGGGACACACTGAAGCTTTCTTT.

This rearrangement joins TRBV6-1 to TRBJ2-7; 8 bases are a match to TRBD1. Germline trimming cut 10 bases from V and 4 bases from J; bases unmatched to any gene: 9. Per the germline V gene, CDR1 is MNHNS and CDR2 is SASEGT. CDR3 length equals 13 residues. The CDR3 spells CATLVWDRYEQYF. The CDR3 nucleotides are TGTGCCACCCTGGTGTGGGACAGGTACGAGCAGTACTTC.

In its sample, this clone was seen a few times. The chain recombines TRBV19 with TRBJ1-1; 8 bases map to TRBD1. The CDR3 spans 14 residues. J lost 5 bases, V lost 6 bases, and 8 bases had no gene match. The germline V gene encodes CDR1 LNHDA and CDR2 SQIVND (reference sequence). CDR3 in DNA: TGTGCCAGTAGGAATACAGGGGGTCGGACTGAAGCTTTCTTT. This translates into CASRNTGGRTEAFF.

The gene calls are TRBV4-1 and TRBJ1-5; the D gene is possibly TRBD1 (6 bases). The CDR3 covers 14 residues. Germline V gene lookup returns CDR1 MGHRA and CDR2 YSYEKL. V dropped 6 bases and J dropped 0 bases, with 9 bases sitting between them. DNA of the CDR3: TGCGCCAGCAGGCTACAGGGTAGCAATCAGCCCCAGCATTTT. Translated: CASRLQGSNQPQHF.

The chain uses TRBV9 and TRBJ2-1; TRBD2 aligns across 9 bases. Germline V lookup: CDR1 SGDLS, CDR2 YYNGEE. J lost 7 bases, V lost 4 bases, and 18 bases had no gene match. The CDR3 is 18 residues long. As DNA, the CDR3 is TGTGCCAGCAGCCCTTTGGGTCCGTGGCGGGGGGGTGCAAATGAGCAGTTCTTC. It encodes CASSPLGPWRGGANEQFF.

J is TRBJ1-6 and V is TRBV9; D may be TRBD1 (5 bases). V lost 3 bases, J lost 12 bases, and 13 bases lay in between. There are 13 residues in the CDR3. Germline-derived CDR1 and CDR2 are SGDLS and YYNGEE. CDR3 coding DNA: TGTGCCAGCAGCGGATACACAGGTGTACCCCTCCACTTT. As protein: CASSGYTGVPLHF. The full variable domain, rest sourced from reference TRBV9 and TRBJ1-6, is DSGVTQTPKHLITATGQRVTLRCSPRSGDLSVYWYQQSLDQGLQFLIQYYNGEERAKGNILERFSAQQFPDLHSELNLSSLELGDSALYFCASSGYTGVPLHFGNGTRLTVT.

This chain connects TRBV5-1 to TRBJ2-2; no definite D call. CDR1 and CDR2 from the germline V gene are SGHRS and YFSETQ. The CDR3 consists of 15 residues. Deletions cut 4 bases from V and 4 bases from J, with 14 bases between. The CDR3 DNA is TGCGCCAGCAGCCTACAACGGACCTCCACCGGGGAGCTGTTTTTT. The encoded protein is CASSLQRTSTGELFF. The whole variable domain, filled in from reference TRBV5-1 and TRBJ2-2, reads KAGVTQTPRYLIKTRGQQVTLSCSPISGHRSVSWYQQTPGQGLQFLFEYFSETQRNKGNFPGRFSGRQFSNSRSEMNVSTLELGDSALYLCASSLQRTSTGELFFGEGSRLTVL.

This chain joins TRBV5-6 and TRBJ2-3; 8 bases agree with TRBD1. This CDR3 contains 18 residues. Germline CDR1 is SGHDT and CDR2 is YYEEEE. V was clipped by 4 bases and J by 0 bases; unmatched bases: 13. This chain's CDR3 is CASSNQIRTGPSTDTQYF. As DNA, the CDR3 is TGTGCCAGCAGCAACCAAATTCGGACAGGGCCAAGCACAGATACGCAGTATTTT. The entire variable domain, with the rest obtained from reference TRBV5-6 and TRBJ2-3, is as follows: DAGVTQSPTHLIKTRGQQVTLRCSPKSGHDTVSWYQQALGQGPQFIFQYYEEEERQRGNFPDRFSGHQFPNYSSELNVNALLLGDSALYLCASSNQIRTGPSTDTQYFGPGTRLTVL.

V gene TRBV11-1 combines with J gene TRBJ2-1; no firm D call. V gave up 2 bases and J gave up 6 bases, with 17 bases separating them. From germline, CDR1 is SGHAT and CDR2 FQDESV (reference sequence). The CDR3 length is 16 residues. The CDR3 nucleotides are TGTGCCAGCAGCTTAAATGCTGGTCAAGGCTCCAATGAGCAGTTCTTC. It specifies CASSLNAGQGSNEQFF.

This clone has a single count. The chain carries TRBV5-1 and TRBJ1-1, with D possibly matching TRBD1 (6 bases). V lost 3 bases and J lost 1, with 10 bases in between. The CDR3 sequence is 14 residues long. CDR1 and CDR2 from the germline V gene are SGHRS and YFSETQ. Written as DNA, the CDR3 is TGCGCCAGCAGCTCGGACAGCACGAACACTGAAGCTTTCTTT. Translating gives CASSSDSTNTEAFF.

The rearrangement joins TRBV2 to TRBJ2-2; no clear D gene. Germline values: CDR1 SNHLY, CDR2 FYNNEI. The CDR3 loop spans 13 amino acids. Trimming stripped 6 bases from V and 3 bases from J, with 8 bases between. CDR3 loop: CASRNHYTGELFF. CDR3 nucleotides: TGTGCCAGCAGAAACCATTACACCGGGGAGCTGTTTTTT.

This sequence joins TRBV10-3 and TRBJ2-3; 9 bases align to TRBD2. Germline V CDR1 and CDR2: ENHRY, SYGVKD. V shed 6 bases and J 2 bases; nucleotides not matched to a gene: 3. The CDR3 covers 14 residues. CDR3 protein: CAIRPSGATDTQYF. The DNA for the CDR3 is TGTGCCATCAGGCCTAGCGGGGCCACAGATACGCAGTATTTT.

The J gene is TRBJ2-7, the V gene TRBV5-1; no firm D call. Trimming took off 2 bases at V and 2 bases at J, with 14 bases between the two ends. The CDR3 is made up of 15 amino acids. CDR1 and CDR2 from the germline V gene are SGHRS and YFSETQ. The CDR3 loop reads CASSFNAGSAYEQYF. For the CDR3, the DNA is TGCGCCAGCAGCTTCAATGCCGGGTCGGCCTACGAGCAGTACTTC.

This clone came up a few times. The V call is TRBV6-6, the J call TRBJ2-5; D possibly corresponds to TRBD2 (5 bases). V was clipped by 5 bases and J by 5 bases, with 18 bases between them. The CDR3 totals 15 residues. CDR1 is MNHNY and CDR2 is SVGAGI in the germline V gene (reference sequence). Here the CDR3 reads CASSPGGFSQETQYF. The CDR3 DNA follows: TGTGCCAGCAGTCCGGGCGGGTTCTCCCAGGAGACCCAGTACTTC.

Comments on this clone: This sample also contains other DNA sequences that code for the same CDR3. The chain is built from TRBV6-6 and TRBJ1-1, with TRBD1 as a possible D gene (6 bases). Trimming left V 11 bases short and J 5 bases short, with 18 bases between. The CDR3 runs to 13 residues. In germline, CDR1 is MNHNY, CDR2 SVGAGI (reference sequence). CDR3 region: CASSVKGGTEAFF. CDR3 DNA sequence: TGTGCCTCCAGCGTCAAGGGGGGGACTGAAGCTTTCTTT.

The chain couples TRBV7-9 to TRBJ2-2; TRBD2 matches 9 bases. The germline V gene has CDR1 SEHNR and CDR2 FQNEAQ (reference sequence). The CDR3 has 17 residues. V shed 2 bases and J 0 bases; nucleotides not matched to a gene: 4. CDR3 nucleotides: TGTGCCAGCAGCTTACCAGCGGGGGGTTCGAACACCGGGGAGCTGTTTTTT. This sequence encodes CASSLPAGGSNTGELFF.

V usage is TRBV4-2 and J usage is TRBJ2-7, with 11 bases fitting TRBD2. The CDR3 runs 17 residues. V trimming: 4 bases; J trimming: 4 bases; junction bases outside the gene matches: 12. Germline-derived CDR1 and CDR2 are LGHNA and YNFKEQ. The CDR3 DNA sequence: TGTGCCAGCAGCCCCAAACAGACAACTAGCGGGAGTTACGAGCAGTACTTC. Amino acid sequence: CASSPKQTTSGSYEQYF.